This T cell receptor (beta chain) comes out of a study of blood T cell repertoires in COVID-19. Study information: COVID-19 samples from acute and convalescent phases originated in the United States, Italy and Spain. In each case, the material was cDNA or gDNA derived from T cells, B-cell-depleted T cells, or PBMCs.

The V and J ends lost 1 base and 0 bases, in that order; junction bases with no gene match: 11. CDR3 length: 19 residues. Germline CDR1 is LNHDA and CDR2 is SQIVND (reference sequence). As processed by the authors: Reference gene primer amplification gave estimated nucleated cell counts. TCRdb's table, derived via immunoSEQ multiplex PCR, lists solely in-frame clones and lacks some. V and J calls and clone size follow that table, whereas D and trimming were derived from the DNA. In the table there are tens of thousands of clones, 83% of which are singletons. The gene calls are TRBV19 and TRBJ2-5; 10 positions match TRBD2. The receptor comes from a human donor in a cohort sampled during active COVID-19. Sequencing was carried out using peripheral blood. The CDR3 loop reads CASSIAGPSGGYYQETQYF. CDR3 DNA sequence: TGTGCCAGTAGTATAGCTGGGCCTAGCGGGGGTTATTACCAAGAGACCCAGTACTTC.